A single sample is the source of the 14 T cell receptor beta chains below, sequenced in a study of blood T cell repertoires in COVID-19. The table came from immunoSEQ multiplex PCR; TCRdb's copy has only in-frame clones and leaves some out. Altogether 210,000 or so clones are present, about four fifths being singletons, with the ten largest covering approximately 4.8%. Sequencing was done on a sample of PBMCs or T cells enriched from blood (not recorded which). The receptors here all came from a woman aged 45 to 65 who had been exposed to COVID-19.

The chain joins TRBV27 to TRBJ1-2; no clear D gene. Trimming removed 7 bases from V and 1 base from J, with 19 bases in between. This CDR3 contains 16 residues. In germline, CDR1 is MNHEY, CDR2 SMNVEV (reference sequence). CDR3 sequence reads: CASILAQKLYNYGYTF. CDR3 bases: TGTGCCAGCATTCTAGCGCAGAAGTTGTATAACTATGGCTACACCTTC.

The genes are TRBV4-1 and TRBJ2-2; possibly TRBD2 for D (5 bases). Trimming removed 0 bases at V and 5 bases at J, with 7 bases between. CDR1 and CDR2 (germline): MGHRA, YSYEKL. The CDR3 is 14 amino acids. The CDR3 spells CASSQDSGTGELFF. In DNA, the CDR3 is TGCGCCAGCAGCCAAGATTCGGGAACCGGGGAGCTGTTTTTT.

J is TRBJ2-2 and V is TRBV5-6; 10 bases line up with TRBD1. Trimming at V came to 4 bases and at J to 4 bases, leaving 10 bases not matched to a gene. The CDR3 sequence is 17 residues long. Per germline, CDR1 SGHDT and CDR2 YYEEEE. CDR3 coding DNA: TGTGCCAGCAGCCCCGAGACAGGGGGCGCGGGCACCGGGGAGCTGTTTTTT. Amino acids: CASSPETGGAGTGELFF. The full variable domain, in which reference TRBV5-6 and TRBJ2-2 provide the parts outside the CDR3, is DAGVTQSPTHLIKTRGQQVTLRCSPKSGHDTVSWYQQALGQGPQFIFQYYEEEERQRGNFPDRFSGHQFPNYSSELNVNALLLGDSALYLCASSPETGGAGTGELFFGEGSRLTVL.

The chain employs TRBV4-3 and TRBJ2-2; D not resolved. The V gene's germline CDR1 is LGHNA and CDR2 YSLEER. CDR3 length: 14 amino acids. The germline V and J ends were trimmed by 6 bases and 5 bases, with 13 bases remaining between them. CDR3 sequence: CASRFRQTTGELFF. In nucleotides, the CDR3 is TGCGCCAGCAGATTCAGGCAAACGACCGGGGAGCTGTTTTTT.

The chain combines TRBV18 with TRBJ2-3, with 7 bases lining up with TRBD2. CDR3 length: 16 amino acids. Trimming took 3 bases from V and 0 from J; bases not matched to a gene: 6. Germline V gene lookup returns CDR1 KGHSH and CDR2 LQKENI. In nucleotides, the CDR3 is TGTGCCAGCTCACCTCTCTCGCGGGGGAGCACAGATACGCAGTATTTT. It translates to CASSPLSRGSTDTQYF. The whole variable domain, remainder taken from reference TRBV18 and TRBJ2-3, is NAGVMQNPRHLVRRRGQEARLRCSPMKGHSHVYWYRQLPEEGLKFMVYLQKENIIDESGMPKERFSAEFPKEGPSILRIQQVVRGDSAAYFCASSPLSRGSTDTQYFGPGTRLTVL.

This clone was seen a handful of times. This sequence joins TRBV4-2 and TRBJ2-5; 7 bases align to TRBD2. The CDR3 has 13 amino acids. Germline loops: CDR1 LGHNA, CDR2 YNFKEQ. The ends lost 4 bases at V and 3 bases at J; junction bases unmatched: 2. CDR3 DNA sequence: TGTGCCAGCAGCCTTACTAGCGAAGAGACCCAGTACTTC. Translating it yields CASSLTSEETQYF.

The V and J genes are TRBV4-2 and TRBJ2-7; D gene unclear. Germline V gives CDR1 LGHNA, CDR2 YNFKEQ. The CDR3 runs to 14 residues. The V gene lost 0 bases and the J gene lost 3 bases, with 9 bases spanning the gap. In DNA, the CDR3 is TGTGCCAGCAGCCAAGATGAGAGGAACTACGAGCAGTACTTC. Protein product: CASSQDERNYEQYF.

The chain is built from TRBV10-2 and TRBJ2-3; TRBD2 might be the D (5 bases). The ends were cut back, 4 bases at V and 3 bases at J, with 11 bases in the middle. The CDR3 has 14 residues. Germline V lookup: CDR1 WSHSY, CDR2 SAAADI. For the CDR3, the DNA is TGCGCCAGCAGTGCTACGGGGAGAACAGATACGCAGTATTTT. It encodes CASSATGRTDTQYF.

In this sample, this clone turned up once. Written as DNA, the CDR3 is TGTGCCGAAGGGGTGGGAACAAACTATGGCTACACCTTC. It specifies CAEGVGTNYGYTF. The V call is TRBV30, the J call TRBJ1-2; possibly TRBD1 for D (5 bases). CDR3 length: 13 amino acids. V lost 8 bases, J lost 2 bases, and 15 bases lay in between. Germline loops: CDR1 GTSNPN, CDR2 SVGIG (reference sequence). Full variable domain (rest looked up from reference TRBV30 and TRBJ1-2): SQTIHQWPATLVQPVGSPLSLECTVEGTSNPNLYWYRQAAGRGLQLLFYSVGIGQISSEVPQNLSASRPQDRQFILSSKKLLLSDSGFYLCAEGVGTNYGYTFGSGTRLTVV.

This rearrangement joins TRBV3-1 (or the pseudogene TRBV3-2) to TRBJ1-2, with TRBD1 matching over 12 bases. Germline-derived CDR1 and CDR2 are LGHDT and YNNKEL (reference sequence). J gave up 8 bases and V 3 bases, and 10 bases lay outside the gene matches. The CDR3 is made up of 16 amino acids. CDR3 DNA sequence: TGTGCCAGCAGCCATGTGAGAGGGACAGGGGGCTGGGGCTACACCTTC. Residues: CASSHVRGTGGWGYTF.

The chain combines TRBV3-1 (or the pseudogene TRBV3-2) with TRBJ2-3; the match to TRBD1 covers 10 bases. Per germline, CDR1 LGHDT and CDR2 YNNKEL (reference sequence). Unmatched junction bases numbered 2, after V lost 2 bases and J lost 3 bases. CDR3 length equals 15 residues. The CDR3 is CASSQRTGGTDTQYF. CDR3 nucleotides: TGTGCCAGCAGCCAAAGGACAGGGGGGACAGATACGCAGTATTTT.

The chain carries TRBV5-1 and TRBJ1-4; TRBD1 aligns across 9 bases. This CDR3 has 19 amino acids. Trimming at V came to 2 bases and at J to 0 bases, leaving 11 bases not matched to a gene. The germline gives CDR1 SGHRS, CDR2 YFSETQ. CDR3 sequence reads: CASSFGVYGTGSTNEKLFF. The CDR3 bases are TGCGCCAGCAGCTTTGGTGTTTATGGGACAGGGTCAACTAATGAAAAACTGTTTTTT.

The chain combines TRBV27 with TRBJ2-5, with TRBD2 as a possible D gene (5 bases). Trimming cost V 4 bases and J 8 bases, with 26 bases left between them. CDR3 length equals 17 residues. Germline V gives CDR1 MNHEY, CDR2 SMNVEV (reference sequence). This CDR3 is CASSSIYPRPEGDTQYF. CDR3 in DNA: TGTGCCAGCAGTTCGATTTACCCACGCCCCGAGGGAGATACCCAGTACTTC.

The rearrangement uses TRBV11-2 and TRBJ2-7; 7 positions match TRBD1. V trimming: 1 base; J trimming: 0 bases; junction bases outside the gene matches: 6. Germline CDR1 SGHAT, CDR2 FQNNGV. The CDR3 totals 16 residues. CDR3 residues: CASSLGRGQPSYEQYF. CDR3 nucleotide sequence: TGTGCCAGCAGCTTAGGCAGGGGACAGCCCTCCTACGAGCAGTACTTC.